The source of this T cell receptor (beta chain) is a study of T cell changes during pregnancy in multiple sclerosis. With respect to this clone: This sample also contains other DNA sequences that code for the same CDR3.

The V gene's germline CDR1 is ENHRY and CDR2 SYGVKD. This CDR3 is built from 14 residues. The junction had 4 bases not matched to a gene; V was cut back by 2 bases and J by 7 bases. Measured with immunoSEQ multiplex PCR; TCRdb has only the in-frame clones, and not every one. The sample includes fewer than 95,000 clones, approximately 92% seen only once; the top ten take about 3.9%. The genes are TRBV10-3 and TRBJ1-5; 8 bases are shared with TRBD1. The sequence came from a female donor with multiple sclerosis, enrolled in a pregnancy study. The sequencing used peripheral blood, collected in the first trimester of pregnancy. The CDR3 is CAISEQGANQPQHF. The CDR3 DNA sequence: TGTGCCATCAGTGAGCAGGGGGCCAACCAGCCCCAGCATTTT.